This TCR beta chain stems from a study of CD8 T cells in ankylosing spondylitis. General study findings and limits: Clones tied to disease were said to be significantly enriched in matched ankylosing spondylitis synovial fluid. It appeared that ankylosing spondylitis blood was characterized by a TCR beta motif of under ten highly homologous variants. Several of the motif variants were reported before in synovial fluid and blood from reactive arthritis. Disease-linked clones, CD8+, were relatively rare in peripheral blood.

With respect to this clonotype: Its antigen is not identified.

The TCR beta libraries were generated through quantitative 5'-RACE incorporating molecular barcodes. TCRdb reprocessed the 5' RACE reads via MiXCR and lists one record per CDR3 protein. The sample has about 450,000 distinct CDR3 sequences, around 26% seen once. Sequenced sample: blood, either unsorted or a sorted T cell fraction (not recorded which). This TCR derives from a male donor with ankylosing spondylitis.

CDR3 residues: CSARATEGDRLLNYGYTF. In nucleotides, the CDR3 is TGCAGTGCTAGAGCAACCGAGGGGGACAGGCTCCTAAACTATGGCTACACCTTC. The chain combines TRBV20-1 with TRBJ1-2; 8 bases fit TRBD1. The CDR3 sequence is 18 residues long. The germline CDR1 and CDR2 sequences are DFQATT and SNEGSKA (reference sequence). The ends lost 1 base at V and 2 bases at J; junction bases unmatched: 15.